This TCR beta chain was sequenced during a study of T-cell reconstitution after alpha-beta-depleted transplantation in children. The study's findings and limits: For some patients, TCRbeta diversity was high at day 60 because of recipient T cells and thymic progenitors that survived. Newly produced T cells mostly provided counts and TCRbeta diversity after one year, as hyperexpanded clones declined. Reportedly, alpha-beta T cells present about two months post-transplant originated from several hundred expanded clones of graft origin.

This clonotype occurred a few times. Antigen: not known. CDR3 length: 16 amino acids. CDR1 LNHNV and CDR2 YYDKDF come from the germline V gene (reference sequence). With V trimmed by 6 bases and J by 4 bases, 4 bases remained unmatched. The TCRbeta library was prepared with unique molecular identifiers. TCRdb called the PCR reads again in MiXCR, with one record for every CDR3 protein. Seen here are more than 400,000 distinct CDR3 sequences, approximately 10% observed once, and the top ten hold around 15%. This sequence originates from a female patient between 2 and 15 years old who had a stem cell transplant for aplastic anemia, so the T cells may come from the graft donor. Sequenced material: PBMCs, mostly from graft donor cells, taken 180 days after TCRalphabeta/CD19-depleted stem cell transplant. The chain couples TRBV15 to TRBJ2-1; 15 bases agree with TRBD2. The CDR3 region has the DNA TGTGCCACCAGAGGGACTAGCGGGAGGCTATACAATGAGCAGTTCTTC. It encodes CATRGTSGRLYNEQFF.